This TCR beta chain originates from a study of blood T cell repertoires in COVID-19. Methods used by the authors: The assay estimated nucleated cells by amplifying reference gene primers. The assay was immunoSEQ multiplex PCR, and TCRdb's table has in-frame clones only and misses some. That table is the source of V, J and clone size, and D and trimming were worked out from the DNA. The profile shows 60,000 or so clones, over 60% of them singletons. The CDR3 extends over 14 amino acids. The germline CDR1 and CDR2 sequences are SEHNR and FQNEAQ (reference sequence). V dropped 5 bases and J dropped 0; count of bases not matched to a gene: 4. Seattle's cohort entered during active infection and was followed longitudinally.

This rearrangement joins TRBV7-9 to TRBJ2-7, with 7 bases fitting TRBD1. This TCR derives from a man aged 30 to 45 with COVID-19, enrolled during active disease. The sample taken for sequencing was peripheral blood. The CDR3 here is CASSPTGASYEQYF. Written as DNA, the CDR3 is TGTGCCAGCAGCCCAACAGGGGCCTCCTACGAGCAGTACTTC.